This T cell receptor beta chain was profiled in a study of low-dose radiotherapy and immunotherapy resistance in tumors. Study-level information: With fractions of 0.5 Gy given every 2 weeks, Cohort 1 accumulated a total of 6.5 Gy.

Both TCRalpha and TCRbeta chains were reverse transcribed with V-gene-specific primers. A constant-region primer paired with the V-primer adapter amplified TCRs over approximately 20 PCR cycles. TCRdb ran MiXCR on the reads and lists one entry per CDR3 protein. The sample comprises roughly 76,000 distinct CDR3 sequences, approximately 20% of which are singletons, and approximately 6% rests with the top ten. The sample holds a few counts of this clonotype. The time point was: before trial treatment. Donors were dosed with nivolumab and ipilimumab; they also received aspirin, low-dose cyclophosphamide and low-dose radiotherapy. Specimen: PBMCs, collected before treatment. The sequence came from a male donor with prostate cancer.

CDR3: CASRPREFGANVLTF. The CDR3 nucleotides read TGTGCCAGCAGACCGAGGGAGTTCGGGGCCAACGTCCTGACTTTC. The chain carries TRBV21-1 and TRBJ2-6; the DNA was not used to check the table's D call, TRBD2. TRBV21-1 is annotated as a pseudogene. The CDR3 loop spans 15 amino acids.